The 27 T cell receptor beta chains below were found in one sample sequenced in a study of neurological immune-mediated disorders. TCRdb independently ran MiXCR on the 5' RACE reads; one entry per CDR3 protein. The table shows 70,000 to 95,000 distinct CDR3 sequences, with approximately 13% occurring only once. Time point: longitudinal time-point 2. Sequenced input: PBMCs. The receptor set was obtained from a female donor with HTLV-1-associated myelopathy (HAM/TSP).

This clonotype was observed at least ten times. V gene TRBV28 combines with J gene TRBJ2-5; 8 bases map to TRBD2. Germline CDR1 and CDR2: MDHEN and SYDVKM. J lost 1 base, V lost 3 bases, and 4 bases had no gene match. The CDR3 has 15 amino acids. The CDR3 reads CASSFSGGAQETQYF. In nucleotides, the CDR3 is TGTGCCAGCAGTTTTTCCGGGGGGGCCCAAGAGACCCAGTACTTC.

In the case of this clonotype: This may arise from a read error, as a much more abundant clone is one base away. The chain joins TRBV20-1 to TRBJ2-5, with 8 bases matching TRBD1. Germline V lookup: CDR1 DFQATT, CDR2 SNEGSKA (reference sequence). The CDR3 consists of 13 residues. CDR3 loop: CSATDRDQETQYF. The CDR3 region has the DNA TGCAGTGCAACGGACAGGGACCAGGAGACCCAGTACTTC.

The sample holds many counts of this clonotype. In nucleotides, the CDR3 is TGTGCCAGCAGTAGGCTCGGGCAGAGAAACACCATATATTTT. This gives the protein CASSRLGQRNTIYF. The V and J genes are TRBV12-3 or TRBV12-4 and TRBJ1-3, with unresolved D. The CDR3 has 14 amino acids. V was trimmed by 5 bases and J by 5 bases, leaving 13 bases between them.

This clonotype was recorded many times. The chain combines TRBV20-1 with TRBJ2-1; 8 bases agree with TRBD1. The CDR3 runs to 13 residues. Germline V gives CDR1 DFQATT, CDR2 SNEGSKA (reference sequence). V shed 3 bases and J 8 bases; nucleotides not matched to a gene: 6. CDR3 in amino acids: CSASPRGHDEQFF. The CDR3 DNA follows: TGCAGTGCTAGCCCCAGGGGGCACGATGAGCAGTTCTTC.

This clonotype has ten or more counts. V gene TRBV20-1 combines with J gene TRBJ1-1; D is uncertain. V lost 3 bases, J lost 1 base, and 6 bases lay in between. The CDR3 has 12 amino acids. Germline V gene data show CDR1 as DFQATT and CDR2 as SNEGSKA (reference sequence). In nucleotides, the CDR3 is TGCAGTGCTAGGTCCCAGAACACTGAAGCTTTCTTT. Its protein is CSARSQNTEAFF.

This clonotype came up many times. CDR3 loop: CASSQEIGLAGESDTQYF. The CDR3 DNA sequence: TGCGCCAGCAGCCAAGAAATCGGGCTAGCGGGGGAATCAGATACGCAGTATTTT. The V gene is TRBV4-1, the J gene TRBJ2-3, with 10 bases that match TRBD2. CDR3 size: 18 residues. Germline values: CDR1 MGHRA, CDR2 YSYEKL. Trimming at V came to 0 bases and at J to 4 bases, leaving 10 bases not matched to a gene.

This clonotype was recorded at least ten times. V is TRBV27 and J is TRBJ1-3; 9 bases fit TRBD1. The CDR3 contains 15 residues. V lost 6 bases to trimming and J lost 0 bases; unmatched junction nucleotides: 3. CDR1 and CDR2 from the germline V gene are MNHEY and SMNVEV (reference sequence). In nucleotides, the CDR3 is TGTGCCAGCAGCAGGACAGGGGACTCTGGAAACACCATATATTTT. This encodes CASSRTGDSGNTIYF.

Many counts were recorded for this clonotype. The genes are TRBV29-1 and TRBJ2-7, with 10 bases fitting TRBD1. The CDR3 is 12 amino acids. After removal of 4 bases from V and 5 bases from J, the junction contained 2 bases not matched to a gene. In germline, CDR1 is SQVTM, CDR2 ANQGSEA. The CDR3 DNA reads TGCAGCGTTGGTGGGACAGGGGACGAGCAGTACTTC. This codes for CSVGGTGDEQYF.

This clonotype was recorded many times. The chain recombines TRBV3-1 with TRBJ2-7, with D unclear. The CDR3 extends over 14 amino acids. Trimming removed 3 bases from V and 2 bases from J, with 11 bases in between. Germline CDR1 reads LGHDT; CDR2 reads YNNKEL (reference sequence). The DNA of the CDR3 is TGTGCCAGCAGCCAGCAGCCGATGACCTACGAGCAGTACTTC. The encoded protein is CASSQQPMTYEQYF.

This clonotype was seen repeatedly, ten times or more. The V call is TRBV28, the J call TRBJ2-1; 7 bases are a match to TRBD1. Unmatched junction bases numbered 8, after V lost 6 bases and J lost 9 bases. CDR1 and CDR2 from the germline V gene are MDHEN and SYDVKM. The length of the CDR3 is 13 residues. CDR3 DNA sequence: TGTGCCAGCAGGGAGACAGGGTCCGGTGAGCAGTTCTTC. Its protein product is CASRETGSGEQFF.

This clonotype appeared many times. J is TRBJ2-5 and V is TRBV27; maybe TRBD2 (6 bases). The V end lost 4 bases, the J end lost 5 bases, and 23 bases lay between the germline ends. The CDR3 contains 17 residues. Germline CDR1 reads MNHEY; CDR2 reads SMNVEV (reference sequence). DNA of the CDR3: TGTGCCAGCAGTTCGAACGTAATCGGACTACCCCAGGAGACCCAGTACTTC. It encodes CASSSNVIGLPQETQYF.

This clonotype was found many times. The V gene is TRBV7-2, the J gene TRBJ2-5; maybe TRBD2 (7 bases). V was shortened by 0 bases and J by 5 bases, with 13 bases between the two germline ends. The CDR3 has 15 residues. Germline V gives CDR1 SGHTA, CDR2 FQGNSA. The CDR3 loop is CASSLAGGLRETQYF. CDR3 in DNA: TGTGCCAGCAGCTTAGCGGGGGGGCTGCGGGAGACCCAGTACTTC.

This clonotype was seen many times. The chain is built from TRBV20-1 and TRBJ2-7, with D uncertain. The CDR3 runs 13 residues. The V gene lost 3 bases and the J gene lost 0 bases, with 9 bases spanning the gap. Germline V gives CDR1 DFQATT, CDR2 SNEGSKA (reference sequence). The CDR3, as DNA: TGCAGTGCTAGCGACCTACCCTCCTACGAGCAGTACTTC. As protein: CSASDLPSYEQYF.

The CDR3 DNA sequence: TGTGCCATCAGTGGGTCTCGGGGGGACATTCAGTACTTC. It translates to CAISGSRGDIQYF. The V and J genes are TRBV10-3 and TRBJ2-4, with TRBD2 matching 7 bases. The trim removed 4 bases at V and 8 bases at J, leaving 5 bases unmatched. This CDR3 is 13 amino acids long. Per the germline V gene, CDR1 is ENHRY and CDR2 is SYGVKD.

This clonotype appeared many times. V gene TRBV12-3 or TRBV12-4 combines with J gene TRBJ2-3; D is unresolved. This CDR3 region has 14 residues. With 3 bases removed from V and 6 bases from J, the gap between germline ends came to 13 bases. CDR3 sequence reads: CASSLFPGRDTQYF. The CDR3 nucleotides read TGTGCCAGCAGTTTGTTCCCAGGCAGGGATACGCAGTATTTT.

This clonotype was counted only a few times. For the CDR3, the DNA is TGTGCCAGCGTCCGGGGGGGCCCATCCACAGATACGCAGTATTTT. Its translation is CASVRGGPSTDTQYF. The chain employs TRBV7-2 and TRBJ2-3, with 8 bases identical to TRBD2. There are 15 residues in the CDR3. The germline gives CDR1 SGHTA, CDR2 FQGNSA. Trimming cost V 8 bases and J 2 bases; bases outside gene matches: 9.

This clonotype was observed at least ten times. The V gene is TRBV9, the J gene TRBJ1-1, with D perhaps matching TRBD1 (6 bases). V was trimmed by 4 bases and J by 12 bases, leaving 22 bases between them. In germline, CDR1 is SGDLS, CDR2 YYNGEE. This CDR3 has 14 amino acids. The CDR3 loop is CASSSLEGRGLTFF. In DNA form, the CDR3 reads TGTGCCAGCAGCTCATTGGAAGGGAGGGGGTTAACTTTCTTT.

This clonotype was picked up many times. The chain couples TRBV5-1 to TRBJ2-7; D remains unclear. Looked up from germline, CDR1 is SGHRS and CDR2 is YFSETQ. The CDR3 covers 11 residues. Trimming stripped 7 bases from V and 5 bases from J, with 10 bases between. The chain's CDR3 is CASSVLDEQYF. The DNA of the CDR3 is TGCGCCAGCTCGGTTCTGGACGAGCAGTACTTC.

In its sample, this clonotype was seen many times. This sequence joins TRBV28 and TRBJ2-1; weak D call: TRBD1 (6 bases). Per the germline V gene, CDR1 is MDHEN and CDR2 is SYDVKM. Trimming cost V 11 bases and J 2 bases, with 16 bases left between them. The CDR3 spans 14 residues. This CDR3 is CAGGTGSAYNEQFF. The DNA of the CDR3 is TGTGCCGGGGGAACAGGGTCGGCCTACAATGAGCAGTTCTTC. Based on the CDR3 plus reference TRBV28 and TRBJ2-1, the full variable domain is DVKVTQSSRYLVKRTGEKVFLECVQDMDHENMFWYRQDPGLGLRLIYFSYDVKMKEKGDIPEGYSVSREKKERFSLILESASTNQTSMYLCAGGTGSAYNEQFFGPGTRLTVL.

Judged by abundance, this clonotype is medium-sized (0.01 to 0.1%). J is TRBJ2-7 and V is TRBV20-1, with TRBD1 as a possible D gene (6 bases). V dropped 1 base and J dropped 4 bases, with 11 bases sitting between them. Germline CDR1 and CDR2: DFQATT and SNEGSKA (reference sequence). This CDR3 comprises 13 residues. CDR3 protein: CSARGRTAYEQYF. CDR3 nucleotides: TGCAGTGCTAGAGGAAGGACAGCTTACGAGCAGTACTTC.

This clonotype was seen ten or more times. DNA of the CDR3: TGTGCCAGCAGTTCGCGGGGGGTTAGCACAGATACGCAGTATTTT. This gives the protein CASSSRGVSTDTQYF. The V call is TRBV7-2, the J call TRBJ2-3; 8 bases agree with TRBD2. V shed 6 bases, J shed 0 bases, and the junction held 5 bases outside the gene matches. Germline V lookup: CDR1 SGHTA, CDR2 FQGNSA. This CDR3 has 15 residues.

The chain is built from TRBV18 and TRBJ2-3, with D possibly matching TRBD2 (6 bases). Germline CDR1 and CDR2: KGHSH and LQKENI. The CDR3 consists of 15 residues. V lost 8 bases and J lost 4, with 19 bases in between. CDR3 in DNA: TGTGCCAGCCGGAGGGGCGGCGGGGATGCAGATACGCAGTATTTT. It encodes CASRRGGGDADTQYF. The full variable domain, in which reference TRBV18 and TRBJ2-3 provide the parts outside the CDR3, is NAGVMQNPRHLVRRRGQEARLRCSPMKGHSHVYWYRQLPEEGLKFMVYLQKENIIDESGMPKERFSAEFPKEGPSILRIQQVVRGDSAAYFCASRRGGGDADTQYFGPGTRLTVL.

This clonotype was detected many times. The chain links TRBV12-3 or TRBV12-4 to TRBJ1-3; no firm D call. The V end lost 3 bases, the J end lost 10 bases, and 10 bases lay between the germline ends. The CDR3 spans 12 residues. This CDR3 reads CASSFVLGTIYF. CDR3 DNA sequence: TGTGCCAGCAGTTTCGTTCTGGGTACCATATATTTT.

This clonotype was seen repeatedly, ten times or more. The gene calls are TRBV5-1 and TRBJ1-3, with D uncertain. Germline V gene sequence: CDR1 SGHRS, CDR2 YFSETQ. The CDR3 loop spans 15 amino acids. The V end lost 1 base, the J end lost 0 bases, and 8 bases lay between the germline ends. This chain's CDR3 is CASSLLPDSGNTIYF. The CDR3 DNA is TGCGCCAGCAGCTTGTTGCCAGACTCTGGAAACACCATATATTTT.

As concerns this clonotype: Being one base from a much bigger clone, this may be a read error. The V gene is TRBV12-3 or TRBV12-4, the J gene TRBJ2-5; the D call may be TRBD1 or TRBD2 (7 bases each). The CDR3 runs to 14 residues. The CDR3, as DNA: TGTTCCAGCAGTAAGGGGGCGGGGGAAGAGACCCAGTACTTC. It is translated as CSSSKGAGEETQYF.

This clonotype was detected many times. V usage is TRBV12-3 or TRBV12-4 and J usage is TRBJ1-5; D call uncertain. Trimming pared 3 bases from V and 2 bases from J, leaving 5 bases between. The CDR3 has 13 residues. The CDR3 protein is CASSFFGNQPQHF. The DNA of the CDR3 is TGTGCCAGCAGTTTTTTCGGCAATCAGCCCCAGCATTTT.

This clonotype appeared many times. This chain links TRBV10-2 with TRBJ2-4, with D perhaps assigned TRBD1 or TRBD2 (5 bases each). The CDR3 has 13 residues. Trimming pared 4 bases from V and 9 bases from J, leaving 13 bases between. Germline V gene data show CDR1 as WSHSY and CDR2 as SAAADI. CDR3 region: CASSVPPGRIQYF. The CDR3 region has the DNA TGCGCCAGCAGTGTACCCCCGGGACGCATTCAGTACTTC.